The source of this TCR beta chain is a study of blood T cell repertoires in COVID-19. Study-wide context: COVID-19 samples from acute and convalescent phases originated in the United States, Italy and Spain.

Measured with immunoSEQ multiplex PCR; TCRdb has only the in-frame clones, and not every one. The sample lists some 94,000 clones, around 87% occurring once. This clone occurred a few times. This same CDR3 is encoded by further DNA sequences in the sample. The TCR sequence derives from a human donor in a cohort sampled during active COVID-19. The sequenced sample consisted of peripheral blood.

The CDR3 spells CASSLQGGTEAFF. The CDR3 nucleotides are TGTGCCAGCAGTTTGCAGGGGGGCACTGAAGCTTTCTTT. The chain recombines TRBV12-3 or TRBV12-4 with TRBJ1-1; 7 nucleotides line up with TRBD1. The CDR3 totals 13 residues. The junction had 2 bases not matched to a gene; V was cut back by 3 bases and J by 4 bases.